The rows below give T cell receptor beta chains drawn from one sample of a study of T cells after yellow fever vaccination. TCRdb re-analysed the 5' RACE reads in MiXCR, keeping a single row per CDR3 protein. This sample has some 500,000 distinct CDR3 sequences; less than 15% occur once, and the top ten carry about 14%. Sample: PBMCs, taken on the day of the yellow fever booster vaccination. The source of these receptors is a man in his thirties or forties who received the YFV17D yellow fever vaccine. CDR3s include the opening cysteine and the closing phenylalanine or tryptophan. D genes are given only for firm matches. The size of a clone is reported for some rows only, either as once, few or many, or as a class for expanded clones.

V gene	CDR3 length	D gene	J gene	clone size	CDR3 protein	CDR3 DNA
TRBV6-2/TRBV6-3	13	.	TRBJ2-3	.	CASSSPVADTQYF	TGTGCCAGCAGTAGCCCGGTAGCAGATACGCAGTATTTT
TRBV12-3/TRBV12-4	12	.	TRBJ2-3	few	CASSSGNSPQYF	TGTGCCAGCAGTTCGGGAAATAGCCCCCAGTATTTT
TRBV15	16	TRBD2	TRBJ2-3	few	CATSLDGGAFTDTQYF	TGTGCCACCAGCCTCGACGGGGGGGCATTCACAGATACGCAGTATTTT
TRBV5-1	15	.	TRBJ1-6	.	CANRGASSYNSPLHF	TGCGCCAACCGCGGAGCAAGCTCCTATAATTCACCCCTCCACTTT
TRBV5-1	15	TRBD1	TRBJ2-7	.	CASSLSAQGADEQYF	TGCGCCAGCAGCTTGTCCGCGCAGGGGGCGGACGAGCAGTACTTC
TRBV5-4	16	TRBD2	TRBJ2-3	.	CASSFLSGVGRNTQYF	TGTGCCAGCAGCTTTCTTAGCGGGGTCGGGAGGAATACGCAGTATTTT
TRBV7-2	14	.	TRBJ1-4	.	CASSPNRVVEKLFF	TGTGCCAGCAGCCCCAACAGGGTCGTGGAAAAACTGTTTTTT
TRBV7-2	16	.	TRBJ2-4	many	CASSLAGVGGKNIQYF	TGTGCCAGCAGCTTAGCGGGCGTAGGGGGCAAAAACATTCAGTACTTC
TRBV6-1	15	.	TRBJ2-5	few	CASRMQSGLAETQYF	TGTGCCAGCAGGATGCAATCAGGGCTCGCGGAGACCCAGTACTTC
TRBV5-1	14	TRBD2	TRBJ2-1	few	CASSISGSIDEQFF	TGCGCCAGCAGCATTAGCGGGAGTATCGATGAGCAGTTCTTC
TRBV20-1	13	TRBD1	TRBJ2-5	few	CSAGPDREETQYF	TGCAGTGCTGGACCGGACAGGGAAGAGACCCAGTACTTC
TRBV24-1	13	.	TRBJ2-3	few	CATSARGADTQYF	TGTGCCACCAGTGCCCGCGGGGCAGATACGCAGTATTTT
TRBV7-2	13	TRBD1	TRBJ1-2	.	CASSRGQGWGYTF	TGTGCCAGCAGTCGTGGACAGGGCTGGGGCTACACCTTC
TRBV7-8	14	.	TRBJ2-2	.	CASSSPIKPGELFF	TGTGCCAGCAGCTCCCCGATTAAACCCGGGGAGCTGTTTTTT
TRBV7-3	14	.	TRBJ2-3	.	CASSPRRNTDTQYF	TGTGCCAGCAGCCCACGGCGGAACACAGATACGCAGTATTTT
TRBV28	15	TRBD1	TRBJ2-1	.	CASSSPDREKNEQFF	TGTGCCAGCAGTTCTCCGGACAGGGAAAAGAATGAGCAGTTCTTC
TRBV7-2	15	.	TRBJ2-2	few	CASSQGGGSIGELFF	TGTGCCAGCAGCCAGGGGGGCGGGAGTATTGGGGAGCTGTTTTTT
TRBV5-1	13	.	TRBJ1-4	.	CASSFGINEKLFF	TGCGCCAGCAGCTTCGGGATTAATGAAAAACTGTTTTTT
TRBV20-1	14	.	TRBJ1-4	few	CSAQSPQRSEKLFF	TGCAGTGCCCAAAGTCCTCAGCGGAGTGAAAAACTGTTTTTT
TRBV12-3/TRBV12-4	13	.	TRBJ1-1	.	CASSFSAVGEAFF	TGTGCCAGCAGTTTTTCGGCCGTCGGTGAAGCTTTCTTT
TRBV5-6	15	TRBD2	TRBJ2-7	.	CASSWGLAGRYEQYF	TGTGCCAGCAGCTGGGGACTAGCGGGGCGGTACGAGCAGTACTTC
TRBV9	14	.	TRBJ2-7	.	CASSPKIESYEQYF	TGTGCCAGCAGCCCAAAGATAGAATCCTACGAGCAGTACTTC
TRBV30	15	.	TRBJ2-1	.	CAWTQALSSYNEQFF	TGTGCCTGGACCCAAGCTTTAAGCTCCTACAATGAGCAGTTCTTC
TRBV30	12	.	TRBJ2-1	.	CAWGVAEWEQFF	TGTGCCTGGGGCGTAGCTGAATGGGAGCAGTTCTTC
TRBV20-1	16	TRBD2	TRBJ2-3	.	CSASPLREGRTDTQYF	TGCAGTGCTAGTCCCCTGCGGGAGGGCCGAACAGATACGCAGTATTTT
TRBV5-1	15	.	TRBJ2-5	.	CASSSNLQAQETQYF	TGCGCCAGCAGCTCCAACCTACAAGCCCAAGAGACCCAGTACTTC
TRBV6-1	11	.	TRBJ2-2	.	CASRFSGELFF	TGTGCCAGCAGATTTTCCGGGGAGCTGTTTTTT
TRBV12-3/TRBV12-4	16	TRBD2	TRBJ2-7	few	CASSRPTSGRPYEQYF	TGTGCCAGCAGCCGCCCGACTAGCGGGAGGCCCTACGAGCAGTACTTC